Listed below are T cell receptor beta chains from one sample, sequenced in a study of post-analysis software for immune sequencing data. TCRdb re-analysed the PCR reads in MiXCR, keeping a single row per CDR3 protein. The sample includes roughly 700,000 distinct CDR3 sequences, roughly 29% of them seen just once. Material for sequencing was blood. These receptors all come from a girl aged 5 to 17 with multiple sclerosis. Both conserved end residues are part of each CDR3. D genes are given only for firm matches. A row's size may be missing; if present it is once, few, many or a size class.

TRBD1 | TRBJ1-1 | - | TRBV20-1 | TGCAGTGCTAGATTACAGGGGGCTGAAGCTTTCTTT | CSARLQGAEAFF
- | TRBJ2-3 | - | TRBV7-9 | TGTGCCAGCAGCAACGGACCGCAGTATTTT | CASSNGPQYF
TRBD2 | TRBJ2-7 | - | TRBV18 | TGTGCCAGCTCACCACGTACGAGCGGGAGGTACAATGAGCAGTACTTC | CASSPRTSGRYNEQYF
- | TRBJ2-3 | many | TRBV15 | TGTGCCACCAGCAGAGGGGACGCGGGACCCACAGATACGCAGTATTTT | CATSRGDAGPTDTQYF
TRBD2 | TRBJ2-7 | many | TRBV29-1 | TGCAGCGTTGTAAGGGCGGGAGGAGGCGACGAGCAGTACTTC | CSVVRAGGGDEQYF
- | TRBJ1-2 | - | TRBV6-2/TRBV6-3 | TGTGCCAGCAGTACGGACGGACCCTATGGCTACACCTTC | CASSTDGPYGYTF
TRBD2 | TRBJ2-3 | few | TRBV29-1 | TGCAGCGTGCGGGGACTAGCGGGTAGGCCGCAGTATTTT | CSVRGLAGRPQYF
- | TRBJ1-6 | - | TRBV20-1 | TGCAGTGCTAGCCCAGGGGTAGGCTCGGCGTACTATTCACCCCTCCACTTT | CSASPGVGSAYYSPLHF
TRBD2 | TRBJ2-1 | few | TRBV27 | TGTGCCAGCGGAGTACTAGCGGGAGGGCGGGGGGAGCAGTTCTTC | CASGVLAGGRGEQFF
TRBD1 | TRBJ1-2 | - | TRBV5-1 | TGCGCCAGCAGTTCCGGACAGGGGGCATACTATGGCTACACCTTC | CASSSGQGAYYGYTF
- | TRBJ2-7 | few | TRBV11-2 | TGTGCCAGCAGCCCCCGGGGGTCGAGTACCCAGCCCTACGAGCAGTACTTC | CASSPRGSSTQPYEQYF
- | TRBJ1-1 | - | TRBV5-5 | TGTGCCAGCAGCTTGGACGTTGCCCCTGAAGCTTTCTTT | CASSLDVAPEAFF
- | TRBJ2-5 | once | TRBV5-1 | TGCGCCAGCAGCGACCCCAACGGAGCTGAGACCCAGTACTTC | CASSDPNGAETQYF
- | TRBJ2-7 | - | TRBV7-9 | TGTGCCAGCGGAGTGGGAGAGACCTACGAGCAGTACTTC | CASGVGETYEQYF
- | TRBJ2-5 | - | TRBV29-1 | TGCAGCGTTGTTCCCGGACAGTCTATCGTGGAGACCCAGTACTTC | CSVVPGQSIVETQYF
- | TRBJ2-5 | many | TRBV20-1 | TGCAGTGCTAGAGGACGAGAGACCCAGTACTTC | CSARGRETQYF
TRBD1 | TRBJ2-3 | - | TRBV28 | TGTGCCAGCAGTCCCCCGCAGGGGGCAAGGAGCACAGATACGCAGTATTTT | CASSPPQGARSTDTQYF
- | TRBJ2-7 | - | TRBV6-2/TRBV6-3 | TGTGCCAGCAGACCTTCCACCTTCTCGGGGCAGTACTTC | CASRPSTFSGQYF
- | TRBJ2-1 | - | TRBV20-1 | TGCAGTGCTGGGTATATGAATGAGCAGTTCTTC | CSAGYMNEQFF
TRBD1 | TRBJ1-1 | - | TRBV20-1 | TGCAGTGCTAGAGACCAGGACAGGGGTAGAGGAACTGAAGCTTTCTTT | CSARDQDRGRGTEAFF
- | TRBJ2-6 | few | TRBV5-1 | TGCGCCAGCAGCTTGGACAGGGAAGGTATGTCTGGGGCCAACGTCCTGACTTTC | CASSLDREGMSGANVLTF
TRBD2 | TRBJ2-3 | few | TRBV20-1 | TGCAGTGCTACCGGGACTAGCGGATCAGATACGCAGTATTTT | CSATGTSGSDTQYF
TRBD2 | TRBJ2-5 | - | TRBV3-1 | TGTGCCAGCAGCCAAGCGGGAGGGCGTAGGGAGACCCAGTACTTC | CASSQAGGRRETQYF
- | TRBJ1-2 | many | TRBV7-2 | TGTGCCAGCAGCTTTAGACGGGGGGCCTATGGCTACACCTTC | CASSFRRGAYGYTF
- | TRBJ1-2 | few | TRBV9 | TGTGCCAGCAGCCCTTTTGGGGACTATGGCTACACCTTC | CASSPFGDYGYTF
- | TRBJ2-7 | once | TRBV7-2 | TGTGCCAGCAGCTTCGGCAGGAGCTCCTACGAGCGGTACTTC | CASSFGRSSYERYF